The rows below give T cell receptor beta chains drawn from one sample of a study of blood T cell repertoires in COVID-19. Repertoires were generated with immunoSEQ multiplex PCR, while TCRdb's copy carries only in-frame clones and drops some. The sample holds around 300,000 clones, around nine tenths seen once. Material: peripheral blood. All receptors come from a man between 50 and 59 years old with acute or convalescent COVID-19. Both conserved end residues are part of each CDR3. Fields, in order: D gene, V gene, clone size, J gene, CDR3 DNA, CDR3 protein. A D gene is named only where the DNA matches it firmly. Not every row has a clone size; where given, it reads once, few, many or a size class.

NA	TRBV7-3	once	TRBJ1-2	TGTGCCAGCAGCTTAATCCCCCAGGCCTATGGCTACACCTTC	CASSLIPQAYGYTF
NA	TRBV5-1	NA	TRBJ1-1	TGCGCCAGCAGCTTGGCGGGGGTGCCGAACACTGAAGCTTTCTTT	CASSLAGVPNTEAFF
NA	TRBV5-5	NA	TRBJ2-7	TGTGCCAGCAGCCTGCACGCGGGGGCGGTCTACGAGCAGTACTTC	CASSLHAGAVYEQYF
TRBD2	TRBV9	NA	TRBJ2-2	TGTGCCAGCAGCGTCGGTGGGGGGGCGAACACCGGGGAGCTGTTTTTT	CASSVGGGANTGELFF
NA	TRBV9	NA	TRBJ2-2	TGTGCCAGCAGCGTAGCTACGATGGGGGGCACCGGGGAGCTGTTTTTT	CASSVATMGGTGELFF
NA	TRBV14	NA	TRBJ1-2	TGTGCCAGCAGCCAAGATTGGGCGAGCCGCAACTATGGCTACACCTTC	CASSQDWASRNYGYTF
NA	TRBV7-2	NA	TRBJ1-5	TGTGCCAGCAGCTTACGTCAGGGGCAAAGTCAGCCCCAGCATTTT	CASSLRQGQSQPQHF
TRBD1	TRBV10-3	once	TRBJ1-6	TGTGCCATCAAGGACAGGGAGAATTCACCCCTCCACTTT	CAIKDRENSPLHF
NA	TRBV10-3	once	TRBJ1-2	TGTGCCATCAGTGAGAGACATAACTATGGCTACACCTTC	CAISERHNYGYTF
NA	TRBV7-9	NA	TRBJ1-3	TGTGCCAGCAGCTTATACTCAATGGCTGGAAACACCATATATTTT	CASSLYSMAGNTIYF
NA	TRBV10-3	NA	TRBJ1-1	TGTGCCATCAGGAGGGACAAGACCTACACTGAAGCTTTCTTT	CAIRRDKTYTEAFF
NA	TRBV18	once	TRBJ2-3	TGTGCCAGCTCACCCCAGACAGTTACTAGCACAGATACGCAGTATTTT	CASSPQTVTSTDTQYF
NA	TRBV15	NA	TRBJ1-5	TGTGCCACCAGCAGGAGGACGGAGGGGAATCAGCCCCAGCATTTT	CATSRRTEGNQPQHF
NA	TRBV18	NA	TRBJ2-7	TGTGCCAGCTCACCACCGTCGAGGACTCCCTACGAGCAGTACTTC	CASSPPSRTPYEQYF
NA	TRBV2	NA	TRBJ2-5	TGTGCCGGGCTGGACAACCAAGAGACCCAGTACTTC	CAGLDNQETQYF
NA	TRBV12-5	NA	TRBJ1-1	TGTGCTAGTGGTCTTCTTGGGAGCACTGAAGCTTTCTTT	CASGLLGSTEAFF
NA	TRBV6-6	NA	TRBJ1-5	TGTGCCAGCCTCATGACAGGCAGAAATCAGCCCCAGCATTTT	CASLMTGRNQPQHF
NA	TRBV18	few	TRBJ2-7	TGTGCCAGCTCCCGACCAGGGTCACTCTCCTACGAGCAGTACTTC	CASSRPGSLSYEQYF
TRBD1	TRBV19	NA	TRBJ2-4	TGTGCCAGTAGTACGACAGGGAGAGGGAACATTCAGTACTTC	CASSTTGRGNIQYF
TRBD1	TRBV30	once	TRBJ1-5	TGTGCCTGGAGTGGACAGGGGAATCAGCCCCAGCATTTT	CAWSGQGNQPQHF
NA	TRBV21-1	NA	TRBJ2-1	TGTGCCAGCAGCAAAAAAGGTACAGGGGGCAATGAGCAGTTCTTC	CASSKKGTGGNEQFF
TRBD1	TRBV5-8	NA	TRBJ2-1	TGTGCCAGCAGCTCCGGGACAGGCCGGCGAGATGAGCAGTTCTTC	CASSSGTGRRDEQFF
NA	TRBV2	once	TRBJ1-5	TGTGCCAGCAGTGAACTGACACCAGGGATTAGCAATCAGCCCCAGCATTTT	CASSELTPGISNQPQHF
NA	TRBV7-9	NA	TRBJ2-6	TGTGCCAGCAGCTTAGTTCAACTGCGCTCTGGGGCCAACGTCCTGACTTTC	CASSLVQLRSGANVLTF
NA	TRBV30	NA	TRBJ1-3	TGTGCCTGGAGTGCAAGCACTGGAAACACCATATATTTT	CAWSASTGNTIYF
TRBD1	TRBV6-5	NA	TRBJ2-7	TGTGCCAGCAGGACAGGGGATGGCTACGAGCAGTACTTC	CASRTGDGYEQYF
NA	TRBV29-1	NA	TRBJ1-2	TGCAGCGTCCCTCCGACAGGCATATATGGCTACACCTTC	CSVPPTGIYGYTF
NA	TRBV7-2	NA	TRBJ1-3	TGTGCCACGACTTCGGGGTTAAGAGGAAACACCATATATTTT	CATTSGLRGNTIYF
NA	TRBV27	NA	TRBJ2-7	TGTGCCATCGGGCGGGGCCCCCTTTGGGAGCAGTACTTC	CAIGRGPLWEQYF
NA	TRBV6-5	NA	TRBJ1-2	TGTGCCAGCAGTTACCTGGACAGCTATGGCTACACCTTC	CASSYLDSYGYTF
TRBD1	TRBV6-6	NA	TRBJ2-7	TGTGCCAGCAGCCCTACGGGGACAGCCGTCTCCTACGAGCAGTACTTC	CASSPTGTAVSYEQYF
TRBD1	TRBV18	NA	TRBJ1-6	TGTGCCAGCTCGGACAGGGACGATTCACCCCTCCACTTT	CASSDRDDSPLHF
NA	TRBV3-1/TRBV3-2	once	TRBJ1-1	TGTGCCAGCAGCCCGTCGGCCGCCAGGAGGGCTTTCTTT	CASSPSAARRAFF
NA	TRBV4-1	NA	TRBJ2-7	TGCGCCAGCAGCCAAAACAGGGAAATCTCCTACGAGCAGTACTTC	CASSQNREISYEQYF
TRBD1	TRBV5-1	NA	TRBJ1-1	TGCGCCAGCAGCGCCCGACAGGGGCTGAACACTGAAGCTTTCTTT	CASSARQGLNTEAFF
NA	TRBV7-9	NA	TRBJ2-3	TGTGCCAGCAGCTTAGGTCCCCGCAGGGCCCCCCGGGATACGCAGTATTTT	CASSLGPRRAPRDTQYF
NA	TRBV4-1	NA	TRBJ1-1	TGCGCCAGCAACCCGACAGGGAACACTGAAGCTTTCTTT	CASNPTGNTEAFF
TRBD1	TRBV6-5	NA	TRBJ2-1	TGTGCCAGCCGCCGGGACAGGGTCGGGCAGTTCTTC	CASRRDRVGQFF
NA	TRBV30	NA	TRBJ1-6	TGTGCCTGGAGTGACAGCTCACCCCTCCACTTT	CAWSDSSPLHF
NA	TRBV13	NA	TRBJ2-3	TGTGCCAGCAGCTTATATGGGGCAAGCACAGATACGCAGTATTTT	CASSLYGASTDTQYF
NA	TRBV14	NA	TRBJ1-6	TGTGCCAGCAGCCAAGATAGGGGGGGGAATTCACCCCTCCACTTT	CASSQDRGGNSPLHF
TRBD1	TRBV7-9	NA	TRBJ2-5	TGTGCCAGCAGCCACCCACCGGGACAGGGAGTCAAAGAGACCCAGTACTTC	CASSHPPGQGVKETQYF
TRBD1	TRBV9	NA	TRBJ1-1	TGTGCCAGCAGCGACCGACAGGGAAGGACTGAAGCTTTCTTT	CASSDRQGRTEAFF
NA	TRBV9	NA	TRBJ1-1	TGTGCCAGCAGCGTGGCAGTGAACACTGAAGCTTTCTTT	CASSVAVNTEAFF
NA	TRBV11-1	NA	TRBJ1-1	TGTGCCAGCAGCTTAGCTGGCAAGAACACTGAAGCTTTCTTT	CASSLAGKNTEAFF
NA	TRBV6-5	NA	TRBJ2-7	TGTGCCAGCACCCCCGGTGGCGGCTACGAGCAGTACTTC	CASTPGGGYEQYF
NA	TRBV9	NA	TRBJ1-1	TGTGCCAGCAGCCCCCCCGCAGGAGGCGAAGCTTTCTTT	CASSPPAGGEAFF
NA	TRBV5-1	NA	TRBJ2-1	TGCGCCAGCAGCCCGCTTGGAGCCACGGAGCAGTTCTTC	CASSPLGATEQFF
TRBD1	TRBV12-3/TRBV12-4	NA	TRBJ1-5	TGTGCCAGCAGTTCCAGGGGGAAGCAGCCCCAGCATTTT	CASSSRGKQPQHF
NA	TRBV18	NA	TRBJ2-5	TGTGCCAGCTCACCGGTGGACACGCAAGAGACCCAGTACTTC	CASSPVDTQETQYF
NA	TRBV11-2	NA	TRBJ2-1	TGTGCCAGCAGCGTCTCAGGAGGGTCCTACAATGAGCAGTTCTTC	CASSVSGGSYNEQFF
NA	TRBV30	NA	TRBJ2-2	TGTGCCTGGAGTGTTCAGAACACCGGGGAGCTGTTTTTT	CAWSVQNTGELFF